What follows describes a single T cell receptor beta chain. This entry is derived from a study of blood T cell repertoires in COVID-19. Study background: COVID-19 samples from acute and convalescent phases originated in the United States, Italy and Spain.

V was cut by 2 bases and J by 5 bases, with 13 bases left in between. The CDR3 covers 14 residues. From germline, CDR1 is SGHTA and CDR2 FQGTGA. TCRdb's copy holds only in-frame clones and misses some; the assay was immunoSEQ multiplex PCR. Of approximately 310,000 clones in the sample, more than 75% were seen once. The clonotype was recovered from a man aged 50-60 years with active or convalescent COVID-19. The chain links TRBV7-3 to TRBJ2-7, with D perhaps matching TRBD2 (5 bases). Sequenced material: peripheral blood. The CDR3 DNA reads as TGTGCCAGCAGCTTAGGATTTGGGAGTAACGAGCAGTACTTC. Amino acid sequence: CASSLGFGSNEQYF.